A selection of T cell receptor beta chains follows, all from one sample in a study of T cell repertoires in cytomegalovirus infection. No cognate antigen is known for these TCRs. Via MiXCR, TCRdb re-called the reads, giving one row per CDR3 protein. The sample contains approximately 100,000 distinct CDR3 sequences, approximately 45% of which appear only once. This specimen was CD8+ T cells from cultured PBMCs, taken from culture after CMV antigen stimulation. These receptors all come from a human donor in good health (CMV status not recorded). Some clones in this sample may be carry-over from other donors' samples. CDR3s include the opening cysteine and the closing phenylalanine or tryptophan. D genes are given only for firm matches. The size field is filled for only some rows; it gives once, few, many or a size class.

few,16,TRBJ2-2,TRBV9,NA,CASSAPVDGNTGELFF,TGTGCCAGCAGCGCCCCAGTCGACGGGAACACCGGGGAGCTGTTTTTT
few,13,TRBJ2-7,TRBV5-8,NA,CASSLDGDYEQYF,TGTGCCAGCAGCTTGGATGGGGACTACGAGCAGTACTTC
NA,13,TRBJ1-1,TRBV20-1,NA,CSAREGMNTEAFF,TGCAGTGCTAGGGAGGGGATGAACACTGAAGCTTTCTTT
NA,14,TRBJ1-3,TRBV7-2,NA,CASSSDTIRNTIYF,TGTGCCAGCAGCTCGGACACCATCAGGAACACCATATATTTT
NA,15,TRBJ1-6,TRBV7-6,TRBD1,CASSAGQTYNSPLHF,TGTGCCAGCAGCGCGGGACAGACCTATAATTCACCCCTCCACTTT
few,14,TRBJ2-7,TRBV5-6,NA,CASSFGPAGYEQYF,TGTGCCAGCAGCTTCGGACCGGCCGGGTACGAGCAGTACTTC
NA,14,TRBJ2-7,TRBV9,NA,CASSTSDSIYEQYF,TGTGCCAGCAGCACCTCCGATAGTATCTACGAGCAGTACTTC
NA,17,TRBJ2-1,TRBV4-2,NA,CASSQVARQASYNEQFF,TGTGCCAGCAGCCAAGTTGCTAGGCAAGCCTCCTACAATGAGCAGTTCTTC
NA,14,TRBJ2-3,TRBV7-9,NA,CASSLATGAGTQYF,TGTGCCAGCAGCTTAGCTACGGGGGCCGGTACGCAGTATTTT
NA,17,TRBJ2-7,TRBV28,TRBD1,CASSLEVDRGIFYEQYF,TGTGCCAGCAGTTTAGAGGTTGACAGGGGGATCTTCTACGAGCAGTACTTC
NA,15,TRBJ2-1,TRBV12-3/TRBV12-4,TRBD1,CASSSATGGMDEQFF,TGTGCCAGCAGTTCCGCGACAGGGGGCATGGATGAGCAGTTCTTC
NA,11,TRBJ2-5,TRBV12-3/TRBV12-4,NA,CASSLGVSMNF,TGTGCCAGCAGTTTGGGGGTTTCGATGAACTTC
NA,13,TRBJ2-3,TRBV5-4,NA,CASSLGTEYTQYF,TGTGCCAGCAGCTTGGGGACCGAGTATACGCAGTATTTT
few,13,TRBJ1-1,TRBV25-1,NA,CASSEWSTGITFF,TGTGCCAGCAGTGAATGGAGCACAGGGATAACTTTCTTT
few,13,TRBJ2-7,TRBV7-2,TRBD2,CASTWTSAYEQYF,TGTGCCAGCACCTGGACTAGCGCTTACGAGCAGTACTTC
few,14,TRBJ1-1,TRBV6-6,TRBD1,CASTLGQANTEAFF,TGTGCCAGCACCCTGGGACAGGCGAACACTGAAGCTTTCTTT
NA,15,TRBJ2-3,TRBV7-3,TRBD1,CASSFGQASTDTQYF,TGTGCCAGCAGCTTCGGACAGGCCTCCACAGATACGCAGTATTTT
NA,16,TRBJ2-1,TRBV7-2,TRBD2,CASSLVTSGVYNEQFF,TGTGCCAGCAGCTTAGTAACTAGCGGGGTTTACAATGAGCAGTTCTTC
NA,14,TRBJ2-7,TRBV19,TRBD1,CASSIGTGADEQYF,TGTGCCAGTAGTATTGGGACAGGGGCCGACGAGCAGTACTTC
few,15,TRBJ2-7,TRBV12-3/TRBV12-4,NA,CASSLVDSLSSEQYF,TGTGCCAGCAGTTTAGTTGACAGCCTCTCGTCCGAGCAGTACTTC
NA,13,TRBJ2-7,TRBV2,NA,CASRDPSKNEQYF,TGTGCCAGCAGGGACCCCTCTAAGAACGAGCAGTACTTC
NA,19,TRBJ1-1,TRBV14,TRBD1,CASSQESKDRGGMNTEAFF,TGTGCCAGCAGCCAAGAAAGTAAGGACAGGGGGGGAATGAACACTGAAGCTTTCTTT
NA,12,TRBJ1-6,TRBV15,TRBD1,CATGTGASPLHF,TGTGCCACCGGGACAGGGGCTTCACCCCTCCACTTT
NA,16,TRBJ2-1,TRBV7-6,TRBD2,CASSSRTSGRYNEQFF,TGTGCCAGCAGCTCGCGGACTAGCGGGAGGTACAATGAGCAGTTCTTC
NA,15,TRBJ2-7,TRBV9,NA,CASSVAGTSKDEQYF,TGTGCCAGCAGCGTAGCCGGGACTTCCAAGGACGAGCAGTACTTC
NA,14,TRBJ2-7,TRBV4-1,NA,CASSLSAGSYEQYF,TGCGCCAGCAGCCTAAGCGCCGGATCCTACGAGCAGTACTTC
NA,16,TRBJ2-2,TRBV5-4,NA,CASSLIDATHTGELFF,TGTGCCAGCAGCTTGATCGACGCCACACACACCGGGGAGCTGTTTTTT
NA,16,TRBJ1-4,TRBV28,TRBD1,CATLLTSGTGKEKLFF,TGTGCCACCCTTTTAACCTCCGGGACAGGGAAAGAAAAACTGTTTTTT
few,18,TRBJ1-1,TRBV7-6,TRBD1,CASSLARQGAWVNTEAFF,TGTGCCAGCAGCTTAGCGCGGCAGGGGGCGTGGGTGAACACTGAAGCTTTCTTT
few,17,TRBJ1-2,TRBV7-4,TRBD1,CASSLALQGPANYGYTF,TGTGCCAGCAGCTTAGCCCTACAGGGGCCGGCTAACTATGGCTACACCTTC
NA,13,TRBJ1-1,TRBV19,NA,CASSIDHQGEAFF,TGTGCCAGTAGTATAGATCATCAGGGCGAAGCTTTCTTT
NA,17,TRBJ2-7,TRBV7-4,TRBD1,CASSSTGTGASLYEQYF,TGTGCCAGCAGCTCCACCGGGACAGGGGCCAGTTTGTACGAGCAGTACTTC
NA,14,TRBJ1-1,TRBV7-9,NA,CASSSNTGNTEAFF,TGTGCCAGCAGCTCCAACACGGGGAACACTGAAGCTTTCTTT
NA,14,TRBJ1-1,TRBV27,TRBD1,CASSPGTGGSEAFF,TGTGCCAGCAGTCCCGGGACAGGGGGCTCTGAAGCTTTCTTT
many,14,TRBJ2-5,TRBV4-1,NA,CASSQEEGRETQYF,TGCGCCAGCAGCCAAGAGGAGGGCCGGGAGACCCAGTACTTC
once,13,TRBJ2-1,TRBV5-1,NA,CASSLQQVNEQFF,TGCGCCAGCAGCTTACAACAGGTTAATGAGCAGTTCTTC
NA,13,TRBJ1-1,TRBV29-1,NA,CSVVGTTNTEAFF,TGCAGCGTTGTAGGGACCACTAACACTGAAGCTTTCTTT
many,14,TRBJ2-4,TRBV27,NA,CASKYEVFSNIQYF,TGTGCCAGCAAATATGAGGTTTTCAGCAACATTCAGTACTTC
NA,15,TRBJ1-4,TRBV12-3/TRBV12-4,TRBD1,CASSLRDRGNEKLFF,TGTGCCAGCAGTTTACGGGACAGGGGGAATGAAAAACTGTTTTTT
few,15,TRBJ2-1,TRBV27,NA,CASSPLWGGFYEQFF,TGTGCCAGCAGTCCCCTGTGGGGGGGCTTCTATGAGCAGTTCTTC
NA,15,TRBJ2-1,TRBV7-3,NA,CASSLTARDYNEQFF,TGTGCCAGCAGCTTAACGGCTAGGGACTACAATGAGCAGTTCTTC
NA,12,TRBJ2-5,TRBV7-9,NA,CASRGVSETQYF,TGTGCCAGCAGAGGGGTTTCGGAGACCCAGTACTTC
NA,13,TRBJ2-3,TRBV27,NA,CGAARAVADTQYF,TGTGGAGCCGCTCGGGCAGTGGCAGATACGCAGTATTTT
NA,16,TRBJ1-2,TRBV4-1,TRBD1,CASSQDPQGAYYGYTF,TGCGCCAGCAGCCAAGATCCACAGGGGGCATACTATGGCTACACCTTC
NA,15,TRBJ2-3,TRBV20-1,NA,CSANPRDKITDTQYF,TGCAGTGCTAACCCTCGGGACAAGATCACAGATACGCAGTATTTT
few,14,TRBJ1-2,TRBV5-6,NA,CASSSGVSFYGYTF,TGTGCCAGCAGCTCTGGTGTGTCTTTCTATGGCTACACCTTC
NA,15,TRBJ1-2,TRBV3-1,TRBD1,CASSPGTGGAFGYTF,TGTGCCAGCAGCCCCGGGACAGGGGGCGCATTTGGCTACACCTTC
NA,15,TRBJ1-1,TRBV4-2,NA,CASSLARGMNTEAFF,TGTGCCAGCAGCCTTGCGAGGGGAATGAACACTGAAGCTTTCTTT
few,14,TRBJ2-5,TRBV7-2,NA,CASSLVSDYETQYF,TGTGCCAGCAGCTTAGTCTCCGATTATGAGACCCAGTACTTC
few,14,TRBJ1-2,TRBV6-2/TRBV6-3,NA,CASSAQTVNYGYTF,TGTGCCAGCAGTGCCCAGACAGTTAACTATGGCTACACCTTC
once,16,TRBJ1-1,TRBV7-2,NA,CASSLEPGFLYTEAFF,TGTGCCAGCAGCTTAGAGCCAGGGTTTCTCTACACTGAAGCTTTCTTT
NA,16,TRBJ1-1,TRBV19,NA,CASSPPQGGRNTEAFF,TGTGCCAGTAGTCCGCCACAGGGTGGCCGGAACACTGAAGCTTTCTTT
many,15,TRBJ2-7,TRBV7-2,TRBD2,CASSLDGLAGDEQYF,TGTGCCAGCAGCTTAGATGGACTAGCGGGGGACGAGCAGTACTTC
few,14,TRBJ2-1,TRBV28,NA,CASSWTRFFNEQFF,TGTGCCAGCAGTTGGACTCGTTTTTTCAATGAGCAGTTCTTC